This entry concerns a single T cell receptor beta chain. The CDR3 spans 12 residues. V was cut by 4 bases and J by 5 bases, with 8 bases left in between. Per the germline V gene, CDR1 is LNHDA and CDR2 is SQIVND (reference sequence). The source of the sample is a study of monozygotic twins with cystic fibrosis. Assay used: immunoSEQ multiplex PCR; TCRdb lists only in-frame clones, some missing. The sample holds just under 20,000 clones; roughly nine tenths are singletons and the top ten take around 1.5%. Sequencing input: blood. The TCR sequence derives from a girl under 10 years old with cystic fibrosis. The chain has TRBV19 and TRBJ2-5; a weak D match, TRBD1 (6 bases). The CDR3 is CASSNREETQYF. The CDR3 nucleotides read TGTGCCAGTAGTAACAGGGAGGAGACCCAGTACTTC.